This T cell receptor (beta chain) was profiled in a study of T cell responses to AZD1222 COVID-19 vaccine. Trimming took off 4 bases at V and 2 bases at J, with 11 bases between the two ends. The CDR3 totals 13 residues. Germline CDR1 and CDR2: DFQATT and SNEGSKA (reference sequence). Pooling of second doses given at about 4 or about 12 weeks was done. Here immunoSEQ multiplex PCR was the method, and the copy in TCRdb shows in-frame clones only, minus some. The sample records 100,000 to 150,000 clones, approximately 82% being singletons. The chain employs TRBV20-1 and TRBJ1-2, with unresolved D. The sequenced sample was peripheral blood, obtained 28 days after the second AZD1222 dose. The sequence was obtained from an adult who received the AZD1222 COVID-19 vaccine. The CDR3 region is CSANDPTNYGYTF. CDR3 coding DNA: TGCAGTGCTAATGACCCCACCAACTATGGCTACACCTTC.